These T cell receptor beta chains were read from a single sample in a study of cytomegalovirus exposure and HLA in healthy donors. The repertoire was sequenced with immunoSEQ multiplex PCR; TCRdb's copy has only in-frame clones and lacks some. The data hold about 200,000 clones, with almost 85% observed a single time. Sequences were obtained from PBMCs. These TCRs come from a woman in her fifties or sixties in good health and CMV-seronegative. Both conserved end residues are part of each CDR3. The order of the fields is V gene, clone size, J gene, D gene, CDR3 DNA, CDR3 protein. D genes are given only for firm matches. The listing skips clone size in some rows; elsewhere it reads once, few, many or a size class.

TRBV27,-,TRBJ2-7,-,TGTGCCAGCAGTTTATCGAGCGGGCATAACTACGAGCAGTACTTC,CASSLSSGHNYEQYF
TRBV30,once,TRBJ1-6,-,TGTGCCTGGACCCGTGACAGGACCATCTCCTATAATTCACCCCTCCACTTT,CAWTRDRTISYNSPLHF
TRBV5-1,-,TRBJ2-7,TRBD1,TGCGCCAGCAGCCCTCAGACAGGGGTCGACGAGCAGTACTTC,CASSPQTGVDEQYF
TRBV19,-,TRBJ2-7,-,TGTGCCAGTAGCCCAGGAAGCGGACCCTACGAGCAGTACTTC,CASSPGSGPYEQYF
TRBV30,-,TRBJ1-4,-,TGTGCCTGGAGTCCTCGGGCAGGAGGCGAAAAACTGTTTTTT,CAWSPRAGGEKLFF
TRBV19,-,TRBJ1-2,-,TGTGCCAGTAGTATTAACATCGCTGGCTACACCTTC,CASSINIAGYTF
TRBV28,-,TRBJ1-2,-,TGTGCCAGCAGTTTCGGGACAACCGAGGAGGGCTACACCTTC,CASSFGTTEEGYTF
TRBV5-1,-,TRBJ1-3,-,TGCGCCAGCAGCTTGGGAGGGTTTCAACTCTCTGGAAACACCATATATTTT,CASSLGGFQLSGNTIYF
TRBV7-2,few,TRBJ2-5,-,TGTGCCAGCAGCTCCCGTTATAGAGGAAGGGAGACCCAGTACTTC,CASSSRYRGRETQYF
TRBV5-1,-,TRBJ2-7,-,TGCGCCAGCAGCCCTCCGACAGGATCTTACGAGCAGTACTTC,CASSPPTGSYEQYF
TRBV6-5,-,TRBJ1-5,-,TGTGCCAGCAGTTACTCTGGAGGGGCCAATCAGCCCCAGCATTTT,CASSYSGGANQPQHF
TRBV7-9,-,TRBJ1-5,-,TGTGCCAGCAGCTCAGGAGGGACCGACAATCAGCCCCAGCATTTT,CASSSGGTDNQPQHF
TRBV5-6,-,TRBJ2-7,TRBD2,TGTGCCAGCAGCTTAAGGGCTAGCGGGAGCTCCTACGAGCAGTACTTC,CASSLRASGSSYEQYF
TRBV28,-,TRBJ2-2,-,TGTGCCAGCAGTTCGGCAGGCAACACCGGGGAGCTGTTTTTT,CASSSAGNTGELFF
TRBV2,-,TRBJ1-4,TRBD1,TGTGCCAGGAAGACAGGGTCCAATGAAAAACTGTTTTTT,CARKTGSNEKLFF
TRBV15,-,TRBJ2-1,TRBD2,TGTGCCACCAGCAGCCCCGGGACTAGCGGGAGTAATGAGCAGTTCTTC,CATSSPGTSGSNEQFF
TRBV7-9,-,TRBJ2-5,-,TGTGCCAGCAGCCCACCGGGTCCTGCGCGAGAGACCCAGTACTTC,CASSPPGPARETQYF
TRBV27,-,TRBJ1-2,-,TGTGCCAGCAAGGAAGACAGCTTACTAAACTATGGCTACACCTTC,CASKEDSLLNYGYTF
TRBV30,-,TRBJ2-7,TRBD1,TGTGCCTGGAGTCCGACAGGGCGATCCTACGAGCAGTACTTC,CAWSPTGRSYEQYF
TRBV28,once,TRBJ1-2,-,TGTGCCAGCAGTTTTAAGGCAGGGGCATATGGCTACACCTTC,CASSFKAGAYGYTF
TRBV5-1,-,TRBJ2-1,-,TGCGCCAGCAGCTTGGTCACTAGCCCGTACAATGAGCAGTTCTTC,CASSLVTSPYNEQFF
TRBV4-1,-,TRBJ2-1,TRBD2,TGCGCCAGCAGGAGCGGGAGGACCCCCCGGTCCAATGAGCAGTTCTTC,CASRSGRTPRSNEQFF
TRBV18,-,TRBJ1-5,-,TGTGCCAGCTCACTTAGGCAGGCGCACAATCAGCCCCAGCATTTT,CASSLRQAHNQPQHF
TRBV21-1,few,TRBJ2-5,-,TGTGCCAGCAGCAAAGTTGGGCGGGGAGGGCGAAGGGAGACCCAGTACTTC,CASSKVGRGGRRETQYF
TRBV11-3,-,TRBJ2-2,-,TGTGCCAGCAGCCGACTTCAGGGGACCTCCACCGGGGAGCTGTTTTTT,CASSRLQGTSTGELFF
TRBV6-6,-,TRBJ1-1,TRBD1,TGTGCCAGCAGCTCAGGGGGCGGCTTGAACACTGAAGCTTTCTTT,CASSSGGGLNTEAFF
TRBV4-1,-,TRBJ1-4,-,TGCGCCAGCAGCCAAGGAGGCGTCCGGGGGGTTGAAAAACTGTTTTTT,CASSQGGVRGVEKLFF
TRBV7-5,-,TRBJ2-7,-,TGTGTCAGAAGCTTAGACGGCACGGTACCGGGACTCCTGTTCTACGAGCAGTACTTC,CVRSLDGTVPGLLFYEQYF
TRBV11-2,-,TRBJ2-1,TRBD2,TGTGCCAGCAGCTCATGGCGGACGGAACTAGCGGGAGGTTATGAGCAGTTCTTC,CASSSWRTELAGGYEQFF
TRBV7-3,-,TRBJ2-3,TRBD1,TGTGCCAGCAGCTCAAAAGACCGGACAGGGGCCGTTTTGTTGTGCACAGATACGCAGTATTTT,CASSSKDRTGAVLLCTDTQYF
TRBV18,few,TRBJ1-1,TRBD1,TGTGCCAGCTCACTCCGACAGGGGGGTAACACTGAAGCTTTCTTT,CASSLRQGGNTEAFF
TRBV16,-,TRBJ2-7,TRBD2,TGTGCCAGCAGTGAACTAGCGGAAGGCTACGAGCAGTACTTC,CASSELAEGYEQYF